One sample yielded the 15 T cell receptor beta chains listed below, sequenced in a study of blood T cell repertoires in COVID-19. TCRdb's table, derived via immunoSEQ multiplex PCR, lists solely in-frame clones and lacks some. The top ten hold nearly 25% of the sample, which has some 88,000 clones, around 79% seen once. The sample taken for sequencing was peripheral blood. Every receptor here comes from a human donor in a cohort sampled during active COVID-19.

This clone is termed medium-sized. This chain uses TRBV4-1 with TRBJ1-2; TRBD1 might be the D (6 bases). The length of the CDR3 is 18 residues. Germline values: CDR1 MGHRA, CDR2 YSYEKL. V was pared by 0 bases and J by 0 bases, with 17 bases between. CDR3 amino acids: CASSQDTIGEGANYGYTF. Written as DNA, the CDR3 is TGCGCCAGCAGCCAAGACACGATTGGGGAGGGGGCTAACTATGGCTACACCTTC.

The V and J genes are TRBV9 and TRBJ1-2, with 10 nucleotides matching TRBD1. After removal of 4 bases from V and 4 bases from J, the junction contained 7 bases not matched to a gene. The CDR3 length is 15 residues. Germline assignment: CDR1 SGDLS and CDR2 YYNGEE. CDR3 nucleotides: TGTGCCAGCAGCCTCGGGACAGGGGAAACCTATGGCTACACCTTC. It codes for CASSLGTGETYGYTF.

The chain combines TRBV28 with TRBJ2-6, with TRBD1 matching 9 bases. The trim removed 6 bases at V and 2 bases at J, leaving 14 bases unmatched. The length of the CDR3 is 19 residues. Germline lookup yields CDR1 MDHEN and CDR2 SYDVKM. DNA of the CDR3: TGTGCCAGCAGCTTCACTTCCGGGACAGGGTGGGCTGGGGCCAACGTCCTGACTTTC. This gives the protein CASSFTSGTGWAGANVLTF.

The rearrangement links TRBV4-1 to TRBJ2-7, with D perhaps TRBD1 (5 bases). Trimming took off 4 bases at V and 2 bases at J, with 9 bases between the two ends. The germline V gene encodes CDR1 MGHRA and CDR2 YSYEKL. The CDR3 is made up of 13 amino acids. The CDR3 DNA is TGCGCCAGCAGCCCTGGACAAGCCTACGAGCAGTACTTC. Amino acid sequence: CASSPGQAYEQYF.

The gene calls are TRBV4-3 and TRBJ2-3, with TRBD2 identical over 10 bases. The V and J ends lost 1 base and 5 bases, in that order; junction bases with no gene match: 6. CDR3 length: 16 residues. CDR1 is LGHNA, CDR2 YSLEER, per germline. The CDR3 bases are TGCGCCAGCAGCCAAGGAAGCGGGAGGGCCCTAGATACGCAGTATTTT. This gives the protein CASSQGSGRALDTQYF.

J is TRBJ2-7 and V is TRBV19, with 8 positions matching TRBD1. This CDR3 contains 18 residues. Germline loops: CDR1 LNHDA, CDR2 SQIVND (reference sequence). V gave up 0 bases and J gave up 0 bases; unmatched junction bases: 10. CDR3 protein: CASSIDGFRDRSSYEQYF. CDR3 bases: TGTGCCAGTAGTATAGATGGGTTTCGGGACAGGAGCTCCTACGAGCAGTACTTC.

The CDR3 DNA sequence: TGTGCCAGCTCCCCCCAGGGGCTTACCTACGAGCAGTACTTC. Its protein is CASSPQGLTYEQYF. The chain uses TRBV18 and TRBJ2-7; a possible D gene is TRBD1 (6 bases). The V end was cut by 6 bases, the J end by 2 bases, with 14 bases between. Per germline, CDR1 KGHSH and CDR2 LQKENI. CDR3 size: 14 residues. Using reference TRBV18 and TRBJ2-7 for the parts outside the CDR3, the full variable domain is NAGVMQNPRHLVRRRGQEARLRCSPMKGHSHVYWYRQLPEEGLKFMVYLQKENIIDESGMPKERFSAEFPKEGPSILRIQQVVRGDSAAYFCASSPQGLTYEQYFGPGTRLTVT.

This chain links TRBV4-1 with TRBJ2-7, with 9 bases aligning to TRBD1. CDR1 and CDR2 from the germline V gene are MGHRA and YSYEKL. The V segment lost 4 bases and the J segment 1 base; nucleotides outside the gene matches: 5. This CDR3 region has 15 residues. In DNA, the CDR3 is TGCGCCAGCAGCCCCGGACAGGGGACTTCCTACGAGCAGTACTTC. This gives the protein CASSPGQGTSYEQYF.

This chain links TRBV19 with TRBJ1-2, with 9 positions matching TRBD1. V lost 4 bases, J lost 2 bases, and 5 bases stayed unmatched. The CDR3 runs to 15 residues. Germline V CDR1 and CDR2: LNHDA, SQIVND (reference sequence). The CDR3 is CASSRTGTGNYGYTF. CDR3 in DNA: TGTGCCAGTAGTAGGACGGGGACAGGGAACTATGGCTACACCTTC.

This clone was recorded a few times. The J gene is TRBJ2-7, the V gene TRBV5-1; 13 bases are a match to TRBD2. The CDR3 has 15 residues. V was clipped by 5 bases and J by 4 bases; unmatched bases: 6. The germline gives CDR1 SGHRS, CDR2 YFSETQ. The CDR3 DNA sequence: TGCGCCAGCAGTACCGGGACTAGCGGGGTGTACGAGCAGTACTTC. Amino acid sequence: CASSTGTSGVYEQYF.

The sample holds one count of this clone. This chain connects TRBV27 to TRBJ2-1; 7 nucleotides line up with TRBD1. Unmatched junction bases numbered 15, after V lost 4 bases and J lost 9 bases. Germline CDR1 MNHEY, CDR2 SMNVEV (reference sequence). The CDR3 totals 16 residues. CDR3 amino acids: CASSSFIGTAKTEQFF. As DNA, the CDR3 is TGTGCCAGCAGTTCCTTCATCGGGACAGCCAAGACTGAGCAGTTCTTC.

The chain links TRBV19 to TRBJ1-6; 7 bases are a match to TRBD1. Germline V lookup: CDR1 LNHDA, CDR2 SQIVND (reference sequence). The V gene end was trimmed by 9 bases and the J gene end by 8 bases; junction bases not matched to a gene: 10. This CDR3 is 14 amino acids long. The CDR3 loop reads CASTGQSLDSPLHF. The CDR3 nucleotides read TGTGCCAGCACGGGACAGTCCCTCGATTCACCCCTCCACTTT.

Written as DNA, the CDR3 is TGCAGTGCTAGGGACACATACGAGCAGTACTTC. It encodes CSARDTYEQYF. The chain combines TRBV20-1 with TRBJ2-7, with D perhaps matching TRBD1 (5 bases). CDR3 size: 11 residues. Germline V gene lookup returns CDR1 DFQATT and CDR2 SNEGSKA (reference sequence). The V end was cut by 3 bases, the J end by 4 bases, with 7 bases between.

V gene TRBV5-1 combines with J gene TRBJ2-3; D unresolved. The CDR3 covers 14 residues. Trimming removed 0 bases from V and 6 bases from J, with 11 bases in between. Germline-derived CDR1 and CDR2 are SGHRS and YFSETQ. DNA for the CDR3: TGCGCCAGCAGCTTGGCCCAGTCGGAGGATACGCAGTATTTT. Amino acid sequence: CASSLAQSEDTQYF.

The chain has TRBV2 and TRBJ2-7; the match to TRBD2 covers 7 bases. Germline CDR1 SNHLY, CDR2 FYNNEI. This CDR3 contains 15 residues. J gave up 2 bases and V 7 bases, and 11 bases lay outside the gene matches. This CDR3 reads CASTRQGGGTYEQYF. As DNA, the CDR3 is TGTGCCAGCACTCGGCAGGGCGGGGGAACCTACGAGCAGTACTTC.